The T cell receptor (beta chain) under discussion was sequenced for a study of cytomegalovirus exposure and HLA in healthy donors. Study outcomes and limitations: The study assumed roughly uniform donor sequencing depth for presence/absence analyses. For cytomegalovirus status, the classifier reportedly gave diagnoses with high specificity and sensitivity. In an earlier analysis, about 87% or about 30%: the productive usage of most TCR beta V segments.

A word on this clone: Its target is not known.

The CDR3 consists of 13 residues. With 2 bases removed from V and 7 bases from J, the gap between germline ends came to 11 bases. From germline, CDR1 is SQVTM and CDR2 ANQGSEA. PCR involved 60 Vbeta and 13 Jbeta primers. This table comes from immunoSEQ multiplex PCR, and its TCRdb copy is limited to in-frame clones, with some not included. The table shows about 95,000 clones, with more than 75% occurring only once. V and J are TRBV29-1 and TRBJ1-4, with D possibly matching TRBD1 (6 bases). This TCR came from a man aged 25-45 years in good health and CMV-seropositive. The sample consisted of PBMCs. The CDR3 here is CSVEKTRGEKLFF. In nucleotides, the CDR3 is TGCAGCGTTGAAAAAACCAGGGGTGAAAAACTGTTTTTT.